The 3 T cell receptor beta chains reported below all come from one sample, sequenced in a study of control samples from healthy donors and cancer patients. The protocol was immunoSEQ multiplex PCR, while the TCRdb copy is restricted to in-frame clones and leaves out a portion. Counted here are 75,000 to 100,000 clones, around 90% occurring once; the ten biggest clones make up approximately 3%. Sequenced input: blood. All receptors derive from a human donor in good health. The donor label of this sample is uncertain.

This sequence joins TRBV12-5 and TRBJ2-5; D tentatively fits TRBD1 or TRBD2 (5 bases each). Per the germline V gene, CDR1 is LGHNT and CDR2 is FRNRAP. The germline V and J ends were trimmed by 5 bases and 5 bases, with 18 bases remaining between them. This CDR3 comprises 15 residues. The CDR3 loop is CASGTSTLGEETQYF. In DNA, the CDR3 is TGTGCTAGTGGTACATCAACTTTGGGGGAGGAGACCCAGTACTTC.

This chain joins TRBV5-1 and TRBJ1-2; maybe TRBD1 (6 bases). The CDR3 is 14 residues long. The ends were cut back, 0 bases at V and 4 bases at J, with 10 bases in the middle. Germline assignment: CDR1 SGHRS and CDR2 YFSETQ. CDR3 sequence: CASSLGGLGYGYTF. DNA for the CDR3: TGCGCCAGCAGCTTGGGGGGGCTAGGCTATGGCTACACCTTC.

V is TRBV14 and J is TRBJ1-1; 8 bases line up with TRBD1. CDR3 length: 14 residues. Germline CDR1 SGHDN, CDR2 FVKESK. The V segment lost 6 bases and the J segment 1 base; nucleotides outside the gene matches: 4. In nucleotides, the CDR3 is TGTGCCAGCAGGGACAGGGTTGGGAACACTGAAGCTTTCTTT. It specifies CASRDRVGNTEAFF.